The 3 T cell receptor beta chains below were found in one sample sequenced in a study of molecular identifiers for immune sequencing clone quantification. From the PCR reads, TCRdb called clonotypes with MiXCR, one entry per CDR3 protein. The sample comprises about 630,000 distinct CDR3 sequences, 25% of which are singletons, and 0.7% to 0.95% rests with the top ten. The material sequenced was naive CD8+ T cells from blood, with Jurkat cell RNA spiked in. The subset was: FACS-sorted CD8+CD4-CCR7+CD45RA+ naive T cells. These receptor sequences come from a human donor in good health. Some libraries in this study had Jurkat cell RNA spiked in.

V gene TRBV30 combines with J gene TRBJ2-5; 7 bases match TRBD2. Germline-derived CDR1 and CDR2 are GTSNPN and SVGIG (reference sequence). CDR3 length equals 15 residues. V was pared by 3 bases and J by 0 bases, with 7 bases of the junction left unmatched. Here the CDR3 reads CAWRFVGGYQETQYF. In DNA form, the CDR3 reads TGTGCCTGGAGGTTTGTGGGGGGGTACCAAGAGACCCAGTACTTC.

The chain has TRBV28 and TRBJ2-3; the match to TRBD2 covers 8 bases. The V and J ends lost 4 bases and 8 bases, in that order; junction bases with no gene match: 11. The CDR3 spans 15 residues. Germline CDR1 and CDR2: MDHEN and SYDVKM. CDR3 loop: CASSYLAGRPATQYF. CDR3 bases: TGTGCCAGCAGTTACTTAGCGGGACGCCCAGCTACGCAGTATTTT.

In the case of this clonotype: A much larger clone lies one base from this, so it may be a read error. The chain links TRBV5-1 to TRBJ2-3; D is ambiguous. The germline V gene encodes CDR1 SGHRS and CDR2 YFSETQ. This CDR3 has 13 amino acids. This CDR3 reads CASGLEVGDTQYF. The CDR3 DNA reads TGCGCCAGCGGCTTGGAAGTCGGAGATACGCAGTATTTT.